The entry that follows covers one TCR beta chain sequence. This clonotype came up many times. Its antigen is currently not known. There are no base qualities to consult, and no much larger clone falls within one base. The data are from a study of T cells in Graves' hyperthyroidism and ophthalmopathy (dated by TCRdb to between 2019 and 2020). Background on the whole study: Peripheral blood was collected at initial diagnosis, before any treatment. A discovery cohort of about 100 patients, 43 with Graves' ophthalmopathy and more than 55 with stable Graves' hyperthyroidism, was used to find distinguishing TCR V-J signatures. Prospective prediction of ophthalmopathy was tested in an independent validation cohort of about 19 hyperthyroidism patients and around 16 patients who later progressed to ophthalmopathy. For training and testing, the roughly 97 patients in the discovery cohort were randomly divided in a 7:3 ratio. Thyroid tissue and blood T-cell repertoires from over 5 Graves' hyperthyroidism patients were also compared in the study. Following sampling, methimazole starting at 30 mg daily was given to hyperthyroidism patients, and high-dose intravenous methylprednisolone was given to ophthalmopathy patients. The paper reports TCR Vbeta CDR3 sequencing of roughly 140 peripheral blood samples: under 45 ophthalmopathy, around 80 hyperthyroidism and some 17 progressor patients.

Ophthalmopathy patients had moderately to severely active disease, Clinical Activity Score of at least 3, NOSPECS grade of at least 4, and duration under 3 months. The study excluded patients with uncontrolled infections, other autoimmune diseases, pregnancy or lactation. Diagnoses were based on clinical symptoms, serum thyroxine and TRAb, thyroid ultrasound and orbital computed tomography. PBMCs were separated from roughly 10 ml of fresh peripheral blood using Ficoll-Paque density gradient centrifugation. Total RNA was extracted using Trizol reagent, and RNA quality was assessed on an Agilent 2100 Bioanalyzer. Findings and caveats that apply to the study as a whole: In validation, the model predicted progression to ophthalmopathy with around 71% sensitivity and around 72% specificity, a median of 6.5 months before onset. No statistical method was used to set the sample size in advance, and investigators knew the group allocation. Most expanded thyroid clonotypes (frequency above 0.001) were also detected in blood, a finding suggesting that blood repertoires may reflect thyroid immune responses. Ophthalmopathy was separated from stable hyperthyroidism by a 13 V-J signature model, with 85% to 90% sensitivity and just over 81% specificity obtained in cross-validation and 80%/75% obtained in testing.

CDR1 is given as DFQATT and CDR2 as SNEGSKA, both from the germline V gene (reference sequence). V was cut back by 4 bases and J by 3 bases, leaving a gap of 12 bases between them. Including the terminal cysteine and phenylalanine, the CDR3 comprises 13 residues. Just CDR3 DNA is preserved here, 39 bases in frame from base 1. The TCR beta CDR3 regions were amplified from RNA transcripts. For the first round of RT-PCR on the TCR CDR3, the HTBI primer set was used together with the Qiagen OneStep RT-PCR kit. The libraries were constructed in a second round of multiplex PCR and then size-selected and purified. The libraries were sequenced on an Illumina HiSeq2000 using paired-end 100 bp reads. As for the authors' bioinformatics: SOAPnuke was used to process the raw data, with reads discarded if the reads contained adapters or uncalled bases, had a mean Phred below 15, or lacked an exact constant-primer or identifier match. COPE v1.2.5 was used to merge the high-quality paired reads, and each unique nucleotide sequence was defined as a clonotype. Clonotypes were aligned to IMGT TRBV, TRBD and TRBJ reference segments using MiTCR v1.1. Analysis was restricted to V-J combinations with a frequency above 0.0001, which covered about 99% of repertoires. A TCS score was defined as the ratio between F50 (clonal expansion) and ExV (chaos), using BLOSUM62-based TCRdist between CDR3 peptides within each V-J. Welch's t-statistics and random forest reduced around 520 V-J features to under 15, which were used in a naive Bayes classifier (R e1071). TCRdb redid the processing of the public reads, applying fastp at Q25 and MiXCR, and retained in-frame beta chains. When rows share a CDR3 protein, they turn into one entry using the most common DNA and genes. The V and J calls, along with clone size, are taken from TCRdb and not from the paper's own processing. The sample data list 300,000 to 450,000 distinct CDR3 sequences, and approximately 15% of these were observed just once. The ten largest clones capture roughly a fifth of the sample.

The TCR was taken from a young woman with Graves' ophthalmopathy. Rearrangement joined TRBV20-1 to TRBJ2-5; the D gene is perhaps TRBD2, on 5 matching bases. The sequenced sample was blood. The CDR3 amino acid sequence is: CSAIILVKETQYF. The DNA sequence is given as TGCAGTGCTATAATACTAGTGAAAGAGACCCAGTACTTC.